The 6 T cell receptor beta chains below all came from one sample that was sequenced in a study of post-analysis software for immune sequencing data. The antigens for these receptors are not known. Whole-study results and caveats: When patients were compared with controls, 4 or 5 TRBV segments were more frequent, TRBV5-6, TRBV5-1 and TRBV20-1 among them.

Unique molecular identifiers were present in the TCR beta cDNA libraries. TCRdb reanalysed the PCR reads using MiXCR and keeps one entry per CDR3 protein. Among more than 500,000 distinct CDR3 sequences listed, around 34% were seen once. Input material: blood. These receptors originate from a girl under 18 with multiple sclerosis.

This chain joins TRBV6-5 and TRBJ1-1; TRBD1 is a possible D gene (6 bases). This CDR3 comprises 12 residues. Trimming removed 5 bases from V and 11 bases from J, with 15 bases in between. Germline loops: CDR1 MNHEY, CDR2 SVGAGI. CDR3 sequence reads: CASSASGTWAFF. DNA for the CDR3: TGTGCCAGCAGTGCCTCAGGGACATGGGCTTTCTTT.

At least ten counts were recorded for this clonotype. The chain has TRBV18 and TRBJ2-5; 13 nucleotides line up with TRBD2. CDR3 length equals 15 residues. CDR1 and CDR2 (germline): KGHSH, LQKENI. V shed 8 bases, J shed 2 bases, and the junction held 5 bases outside the gene matches. The CDR3 region has the DNA TGTGCCAGCAGCCCGGGACTAGCGGGGCAAGAGACCCAGTACTTC. As protein: CASSPGLAGQETQYF.

The chain combines TRBV12-5 with TRBJ2-3; either TRBD1 or TRBD2 may supply D (6 bases each). Trimming removed 3 bases at V and 4 bases at J, with 14 bases between. Germline V gene sequence: CDR1 LGHNT, CDR2 FRNRAP. The CDR3 has 15 residues. The CDR3 bases are TGTGCTAGTGGTTTCGGGGGCCGAGGGGCAGATACGCAGTATTTT. Protein sequence: CASGFGGRGADTQYF.

A note on this clonotype: A read error may account for a junction end that differs from germline. The V and J genes are TRBV7-9 and TRBJ2-3; D might be TRBD1 or TRBD2, each matching 7 bases. Germline CDR1 and CDR2: SEHNR and FQNEAQ (reference sequence). The CDR3 runs to 16 residues. CDR3 sequence: CTSSQTGRGPTDTQYF. DNA of the CDR3: TGTACCAGCAGCCAGACAGGGAGGGGACCGACAGATACGCAGTATTTT. The full variable domain, in which reference TRBV7-9 and TRBJ2-3 provide the parts outside the CDR3, is DTGVSQNPRHKITKRGQNVTFRCDPISEHNRLYWYRQTLGQGPEFLTYFQNEAQLEKSRLLSDRFSAERPKGSFSTLEIQRTEQGDSAMYLCTSSQTGRGPTDTQYFGPGTRLTVL.

V is TRBV20-1 and J is TRBJ1-2, with TRBD1 as a possible D gene (6 bases). The V end was cut by 3 bases, the J end by 2 bases, with 10 bases between. Germline CDR1 is DFQATT and CDR2 is SNEGSKA (reference sequence). The CDR3 has 13 amino acids. DNA for the CDR3: TGCAGTGCTAGGGACAGTGAAAACTATGGCTACACCTTC. As protein: CSARDSENYGYTF.

The chain joins TRBV5-1 to TRBJ2-1, with 8 nucleotides matching TRBD1. Germline CDR1 SGHRS, CDR2 YFSETQ. This CDR3 contains 16 residues. The V segment lost 3 bases and the J segment 0 bases; nucleotides outside the gene matches: 5. The CDR3 DNA sequence: TGCGCCAGCAGCTGGACAGGGCGGAGCTCCTACAATGAGCAGTTCTTC. This gives the protein CASSWTGRSSYNEQFF.